These 22 T cell receptor beta chains were all obtained from the same sample, sequenced in a study of blood T cells in healthy people across ages. A second roughly 6 to 12 cycle PCR used barcoded and J-beta primers. TCRdb processed the 5' RACE reads anew with MiXCR; each CDR3 protein has one entry. Seen here are roughly 2 million distinct CDR3 sequences, roughly 50% observed once, and the top ten hold over 2%. The source material was blood. The receptor set was obtained from a woman in her forties in good health.

The chain joins TRBV6-5 to TRBJ1-1; 7 bases are shared with TRBD1. The CDR3 is 15 amino acids. CDR1 and CDR2 (germline): MNHEY, SVGAGI. The V and J ends lost 6 bases and 8 bases, in that order; junction bases with no gene match: 15. CDR3 loop: CASSSTNRGRAEAFF. The CDR3 DNA is TGTGCCAGCAGCTCGACGAACAGGGGTAGGGCGGAAGCTTTCTTT.

The chain employs TRBV28 and TRBJ1-2; 7 bases map to TRBD1. The CDR3 sequence is 14 residues long. Looked up from germline, CDR1 is MDHEN and CDR2 is SYDVKM. V lost 7 bases and J lost 1; bases outside the gene matches: 6. CDR3 amino acids: CASKRAGGNYGYTF. The CDR3 region has the DNA TGTGCCAGCAAACGGGCAGGGGGTAACTATGGCTACACCTTC.

This clonotype was recorded a few times. J is TRBJ1-2 and V is TRBV4-1; 11 nucleotides align to TRBD1. Germline V gives CDR1 MGHRA, CDR2 YSYEKL. This CDR3 comprises 16 residues. V shed 3 bases and J 2 bases; nucleotides not matched to a gene: 5. CDR3: CASSQGQGGFNYGYTF. CDR3 DNA sequence: TGCGCCAGCAGCCAGGGACAGGGGGGATTCAACTATGGCTACACCTTC.

The table lists this clonotype with a few counts. The chain combines TRBV28 with TRBJ1-2; D is perhaps TRBD1 (6 bases). The germline CDR1 and CDR2 sequences are MDHEN and SYDVKM. V dropped 7 bases and J dropped 8 bases, with 14 bases sitting between them. The CDR3 covers 12 residues. The CDR3 sequence: CASTPRGNGYTF. For the CDR3, the DNA is TGTGCCAGCACTCCCAGGGGTAACGGCTACACCTTC.

This chain links TRBV12-3 or TRBV12-4 with TRBJ1-6; D might be TRBD1 (5 bases). Trimming pared 6 bases from V and 8 bases from J, leaving 17 bases between. The CDR3 is 15 amino acids. CDR3 sequence reads: CASSLNRGPYSPLHF. DNA of the CDR3: TGTGCCAGCAGCCTCAATAGGGGTCCTTATTCACCCCTCCACTTT.

This chain connects TRBV7-2 to TRBJ2-6; D perhaps matches TRBD1 (5 bases). Germline values: CDR1 SGHTA, CDR2 FQGNSA. CDR3 length equals 19 residues. Trimming took 2 bases from V and 0 from J, leaving 17 bases between them. The CDR3 nucleotides are TGTGCCAGCAGCTTAAATTGGGGCAGGCGAGACTCTGGGGCCAACGTCCTGACTTTC. It encodes CASSLNWGRRDSGANVLTF. Based on the CDR3 plus reference TRBV7-2 and TRBJ2-6, the full variable domain is GAGVSQSPSNKVTEKGKDVELRCDPISGHTALYWYRQSLGQGLEFLIYFQGNSAPDKSGLPSDRFSAERTGGSVSTLTIQRTQQEDSAVYLCASSLNWGRRDSGANVLTFGAGSRLTVL.

The genes are TRBV6-2 or TRBV6-3 and TRBJ1-1; D possibly corresponds to TRBD1 (5 bases). The ends were cut back, 4 bases at V and 7 bases at J, with 19 bases in the middle. From germline, CDR1 is MNHEY and CDR2 SVGEGT. CDR3 length: 15 residues. As DNA, the CDR3 is TGTGCCAGCAGTTCGAGACAGCCCACTAAGAGTGAAGCTTTCTTT. It codes for CASSSRQPTKSEAFF.

The V call is TRBV6-4, the J call TRBJ1-1; 9 bases align to TRBD1. Per germline, CDR1 MRHNA and CDR2 SNTAGT. The J segment lost 4 bases and the V segment lost 5 bases, leaving 8 bases of the junction unmatched. The length of the CDR3 is 15 residues. CDR3 coding DNA: TGTGCCAGCAGTAGAGGGACAGGGTCGGCCACTGAAGCTTTCTTT. It yields the protein CASSRGTGSATEAFF.

The gene calls are TRBV7-9 and TRBJ2-2, with 9 bases identical to TRBD2. The CDR3 length is 17 residues. Germline lookup yields CDR1 SEHNR and CDR2 FQNEAQ (reference sequence). J was trimmed by 7 bases and V by 5 bases; bases with no gene match: 14. The CDR3 protein is CASSQRTTSGPGGELFF. The CDR3 DNA sequence: TGTGCCAGCAGCCAAAGAACGACTAGCGGTCCGGGCGGGGAGCTGTTTTTT. The full variable domain, rest sourced from reference TRBV7-9 and TRBJ2-2, is DTGVSQNPRHKITKRGQNVTFRCDPISEHNRLYWYRQTLGQGPEFLTYFQNEAQLEKSRLLSDRFSAERPKGSFSTLEIQRTEQGDSAMYLCASSQRTTSGPGGELFFGEGSRLTVL.

The chain uses TRBV2 and TRBJ2-1, with D uncertain. Trimming shortened V by 6 bases and J by 8 bases, and 17 bases separated the two germline ends. Germline CDR1 and CDR2: SNHLY and FYNNEI. CDR3 length: 14 amino acids. The CDR3 reads CASSIIQLKDEQFF. The DNA for the CDR3 is TGTGCCAGCAGCATTATTCAGCTGAAGGATGAGCAGTTCTTC.

This clonotype was observed a few times. The CDR3 bases are TGTGCCACCAGTGTGGACAATGAAGAGACCCAGTACTTC. It codes for CATSVDNEETQYF. The V call is TRBV24-1, the J call TRBJ2-5, with a tentative D call TRBD1 (5 bases). In germline, CDR1 is KGHDR, CDR2 SFDVKD. V lost 5 bases and J lost 3, with 9 bases in between. The CDR3 sequence is 13 residues long.

This chain connects TRBV29-1 to TRBJ1-2; 7 nucleotides line up with TRBD1. The germline V gene has CDR1 SQVTM and CDR2 ANQGSEA. This CDR3 comprises 14 residues. The ends lost 4 bases at V and 4 bases at J; junction bases unmatched: 9. The CDR3 DNA reads TGCAGCGTTGCTAGGGGGCCGGTTGGCTATGGCTACACCTTC. It specifies CSVARGPVGYGYTF.

This clonotype has only a few counts. This sequence joins TRBV7-9 and TRBJ1-4; D possibly corresponds to TRBD1 (5 bases). The CDR3 consists of 14 residues. Trimming removed 1 base at V and 7 bases at J, with 10 bases between. In germline, CDR1 is SEHNR, CDR2 FQNEAQ (reference sequence). The CDR3 DNA is TGTGCCAGCAGCTTAGGGGCAGGGTCTGAAAAACTGTTTTTT. This translates into CASSLGAGSEKLFF.

The chain couples TRBV29-1 to TRBJ2-3, with unresolved D. Germline CDR1 and CDR2: SQVTM and ANQGSEA. This CDR3 has 12 amino acids. V was pared by 7 bases and J by 2 bases, with 10 bases between. The CDR3 coding sequence is TGCAGCGGGGAATTCAACACAGATACGCAGTATTTT. Protein product: CSGEFNTDTQYF.

This clonotype was counted at least ten times. This chain joins TRBV28 and TRBJ2-6, with no clear D. Between the trimmed V and J ends, which lost 6 bases and 0 bases, there was a span of 3 bases. The CDR3 runs 13 residues. The germline gives CDR1 MDHEN, CDR2 SYDVKM. CDR3 amino acids: CASRYSGANVLTF. The CDR3 nucleotides read TGTGCCAGCAGGTACTCTGGGGCCAACGTCCTGACTTTC.

This clonotype was counted a few times. This chain joins TRBV7-2 and TRBJ1-1; D uncertain. The V end lost 4 bases, the J end lost 1 base, and 7 bases lay between the germline ends. The CDR3 length is 13 residues. From germline, CDR1 is SGHTA and CDR2 FQGNSA. CDR3 nucleotide sequence: TGTGCCAGCAGCTCTAGGCGGAACACTGAAGCTTTCTTT. Translated, it gives CASSSRRNTEAFF. The full variable domain, its missing parts supplied by reference TRBV7-2 and TRBJ1-1, is GAGVSQSPSNKVTEKGKDVELRCDPISGHTALYWYRQSLGQGLEFLIYFQGNSAPDKSGLPSDRFSAERTGGSVSTLTIQRTQQEDSAVYLCASSSRRNTEAFFGQGTRLTVV.

The table lists this clonotype with a count of one. This chain uses TRBV27 with TRBJ2-1, with 9 bases identical to TRBD2. V was pared by 2 bases and J by 2 bases, with 10 bases of the junction left unmatched. Germline CDR1 and CDR2: MNHEY and SMNVEV (reference sequence). This CDR3 contains 18 residues. CDR3 DNA: TGTGCCAGCAGTTTAAATTTGCTAGCGGGGCCAGCCTACAATGAGCAGTTCTTC. Protein: CASSLNLLAGPAYNEQFF.

J is TRBJ2-5 and V is TRBV24-1, with D possibly TRBD1 on 6 matching bases. The CDR3 consists of 15 residues. The germline V gene has CDR1 KGHDR and CDR2 SFDVKD. Trimming took 7 bases from V and 11 from J, leaving 25 bases between them. CDR3 nucleotides: TGTGCCACCAGCCCCCGGGACACCGATAGGAATGAGCAGTACTTC. It yields the protein CATSPRDTDRNEQYF.

This clonotype was recorded many times. This chain uses TRBV4-1 with TRBJ2-7, with 7 bases lining up with TRBD2. The V gene end was trimmed by 2 bases and the J gene end by 2 bases; junction bases not matched to a gene: 6. CDR3 size: 15 residues. Germline-derived CDR1 and CDR2 are MGHRA and YSYEKL. In DNA, the CDR3 is TGCGCCAGCAGCCAATTGAGCGGGGAGACCTACGAGCAGTACTTC. Its translation is CASSQLSGETYEQYF.

CDR3 DNA sequence: TGCAGTGCTAGAACCGGTGTGGGGGCCCCAGATACGCAGTATTTT. Protein: CSARTGVGAPDTQYF. The genes are TRBV20-1 and TRBJ2-3; maybe TRBD1 (6 bases). In germline, CDR1 is DFQATT, CDR2 SNEGSKA (reference sequence). The CDR3 has 15 residues. V was shortened by 2 bases and J by 4 bases, with 16 bases between the two germline ends.

This clonotype was picked up a small number of times. This chain connects TRBV4-3 to TRBJ2-1; D gene ambiguous. Germline CDR1 and CDR2: LGHNA and YSLEER. The CDR3 is 13 amino acids. Between the trimmed V and J ends, which lost 3 bases and 5 bases, there was a span of 8 bases. The CDR3 loop is CASSHGLNNEQFF. CDR3 in DNA: TGCGCCAGCAGCCATGGTTTAAACAATGAGCAGTTCTTC.

This clonotype has just a few counts. The V call is TRBV7-2, the J call TRBJ2-3, with D tentatively TRBD1 or TRBD2 (5 bases each). CDR3 length equals 15 residues. CDR1 SGHTA and CDR2 FQGNSA come from the germline V gene. V was shortened by 3 bases and J by 2 bases, with 12 bases between the two germline ends. The DNA of the CDR3 is TGTGCCAGCAGCTTGGGATCCGGGGCCACAGATACGCAGTATTTT. Its translation is CASSLGSGATDTQYF.